Only a few counts were recorded for the clone carrying this T cell receptor beta chain. Its antigen is not identified. The source of the sample is a study of identical twins' blood T cells. Turning to the study itself: About 50 million reads came from 12 libraries, six alpha, six beta. Study results and limitations: Out-of-frame TCRbeta clonotypes reportedly had markedly more similar V usage in twins than unrelated donors. Mainly, cloneset size products determined shared clonotypes, twins included. Twin repertoire similarity may partly reflect shared environment.

TCRdb re-derived calls from the 5' RACE reads in MiXCR, one entry per CDR3 protein. The table lists 400,000 or so distinct CDR3 sequences, over 25% of them singletons. The sample comprised PBMCs. The clonotype was recovered from a woman aged 18-49 years in good health.

The CDR3 spells CASTNFPGGTYEQYF. The CDR3 nucleotides read TGTGCCAGCACTAATTTCCCCGGGGGCACCTACGAGCAGTACTTC. This rearrangement joins TRBV6-5 to TRBJ2-7; possibly TRBD1 or TRBD2 for D (6 bases each). Trimming pared 7 bases from V and 2 bases from J, leaving 18 bases between. This CDR3 region has 15 residues. CDR1 and CDR2 from the germline V gene are MNHEY and SVGAGI.